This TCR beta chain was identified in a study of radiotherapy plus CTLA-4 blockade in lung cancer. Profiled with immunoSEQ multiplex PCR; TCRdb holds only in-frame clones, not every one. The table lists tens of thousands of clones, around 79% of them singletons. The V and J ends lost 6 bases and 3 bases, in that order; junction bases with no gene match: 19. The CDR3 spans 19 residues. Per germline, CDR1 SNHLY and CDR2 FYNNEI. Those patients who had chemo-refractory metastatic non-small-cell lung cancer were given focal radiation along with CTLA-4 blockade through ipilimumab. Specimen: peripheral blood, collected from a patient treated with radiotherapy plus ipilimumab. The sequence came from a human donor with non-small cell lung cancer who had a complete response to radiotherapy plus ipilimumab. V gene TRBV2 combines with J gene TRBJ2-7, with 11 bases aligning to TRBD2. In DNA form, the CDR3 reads TGTGCCAGCAGACCTCCCTTGACTAGCGGGGTAAGGGGGGACTACGAGCAGTACTTC. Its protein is CASRPPLTSGVRGDYEQYF.